A few counts support the clone carrying this T cell receptor beta chain. The authors' processing: Counting gave a median of approximately 97,000 TCRs per sample, with values ranging from roughly 20,000 to 750,000. TCRdb passed the RACE reads through MiXCR, listing each CDR3 protein once. These V and J calls are TCRdb output, not the study's own analysis. Here the sample spans approximately 87,000 distinct CDR3 sequences, roughly 11% being singletons. This entry belongs to a study of human T cells and chemical hapten exposure. Sample time point: patch test 2, 6 weeks after DPC sensitization. Treatment of the sample: therapeutic diphenylcyclopropenone sensitization with weekly scalp DPC. Germline-derived CDR1 and CDR2 are SQVTM and ANQGSEA. V lost 4 bases and J 1 base, leaving 14 bases between the germline ends. CDR3 length: 14 amino acids.

The TCR was taken from a woman in her 40s with alopecia areata. Some clones in this sample may be carry-over from other donors' samples. The chain carries TRBV29-1 and TRBJ2-7; the D call may be TRBD1 or TRBD2 (5 bases each). The material sequenced was whole blood, taken in connection with sensitization to the hapten diphenylcyclopropenone (DPC). CDR3 residues: CSVGYKGRSYEQYF. CDR3 DNA sequence: TGCAGCGTTGGGTATAAGGGACGGTCCTACGAGCAGTACTTC.